The 5 T cell receptor beta chains in this list originate from one sample, sequenced in a study of shared T cell receptors in the human thymus. The method was immunoSEQ multiplex PCR; TCRdb's version includes in-frame clones alone and lacks a portion of them. The sample contains about 660,000 clones, 70% to 90% of which appear only once. In addition, the sample was reused for a study of human thymus T cells.

The sample taken for sequencing was thymocytes. Source of these receptors: a boy younger than two with a congenital heart defect.

This chain uses TRBV12-5 with TRBJ2-3, with 11 bases fitting TRBD2. V lost 1 base to trimming and J lost 4 bases; unmatched junction nucleotides: 7. The CDR3 is 17 residues long. Germline loops: CDR1 LGHNT, CDR2 FRNRAP. CDR3 protein: CASGLELTSGNADTQYF. The CDR3 bases are TGTGCTAGTGGTTTGGAACTGACTAGCGGGAACGCAGATACGCAGTATTTT. The whole variable domain, remainder taken from reference TRBV12-5 and TRBJ2-3, is DARVTQTPRHKVTEMGQEVTMRCQPILGHNTVFWYRQTMMQGLELLAYFRNRAPLDDSGMPKDRFSAEMPDATLATLKIQPSEPRDSAVYFCASGLELTSGNADTQYFGPGTRLTVL.

The chain is built from TRBV5-4 and TRBJ2-1, with 13 bases matching TRBD2. The CDR3 totals 15 residues. V trimming: 4 bases; J trimming: 7 bases; junction bases outside the gene matches: 5. Germline CDR1 SGHNT, CDR2 YYREEE (reference sequence). The CDR3 loop reads CASSHGLAGVNEQFF. As DNA, the CDR3 is TGTGCCAGCAGCCACGGACTAGCGGGAGTGAATGAGCAGTTCTTC.

The genes are TRBV7-2 and TRBJ2-7; D is possibly TRBD2 (7 bases). Germline CDR1 is SGHTA and CDR2 is FQGNSA. V gave up 6 bases and J gave up 2 bases, with 29 bases separating them. CDR3 length: 19 amino acids. CDR3 nucleotide sequence: TGTGCCAGCAGGGGTTTCGGGGGGACATGGACGGGAAGGCCCTACGAGCAGTACTTC. Protein product: CASRGFGGTWTGRPYEQYF.

The chain links TRBV27 to TRBJ2-3; TRBD1 matches at 9 bases. Per the germline V gene, CDR1 is MNHEY and CDR2 is SMNVEV (reference sequence). The V segment lost 6 bases and the J segment 1 base; nucleotides outside the gene matches: 11. The CDR3 covers 17 residues. CDR3 DNA: TGTGCCAGCAGGGACCACACAGGGGGCCCCGGCACAGATACGCAGTATTTT. Translated: CASRDHTGGPGTDTQYF.

The chain couples TRBV7-2 to TRBJ2-1; 9 positions match TRBD1. This CDR3 is 15 amino acids long. The germline V gene has CDR1 SGHTA and CDR2 FQGNSA. The V gene end was trimmed by 3 bases and the J gene end by 7 bases; junction bases not matched to a gene: 7. This CDR3 reads CASSFRDRVVNEQFF. Written as DNA, the CDR3 is TGTGCCAGCAGCTTCCGGGACAGGGTCGTAAATGAGCAGTTCTTC.